This T cell receptor beta chain derives from a study of blood T cell repertoires in COVID-19. In the study overall: Some COVID-19 samples were acute and others convalescent; all came from the United States, Italy and Spain.

As handled by the study authors: Estimates of nucleated cell counts were drawn from the amplification of reference gene primers. Sequencing used immunoSEQ multiplex PCR; TCRdb keeps in-frame clones, though not all of them. The DNA gave D and trimming, while V, J and clone size come from that table. Of roughly 100,000 clones listed, more than 85% are singletons. Germline values: CDR1 SGHAT, CDR2 FQDESV (reference sequence). V shed 4 bases and J shed 4 bases, with 17 bases lying between them. The CDR3 is 15 amino acids. Sequenced material: peripheral blood. The chain employs TRBV11-1 and TRBJ2-7; maybe TRBD1 (6 bases). The receptor's source is a human donor in a cohort sampled during active COVID-19. The chain's CDR3 is CASSWGQTVLYEQYF. The CDR3 DNA is TGTGCCAGCAGCTGGGGACAAACTGTCTTGTACGAGCAGTACTTC. Drawing the rest from reference TRBV11-1 and TRBJ2-7, the complete variable domain is EAEVAQSPRYKITEKSQAVAFWCDPISGHATLYWYRQILGQGPELLVQFQDESVVDDSQLPKDRFSAERLKGVDSTLKIQPAELGDSAMYLCASSWGQTVLYEQYFGPGTRLTVT.